A selection of T cell receptor beta chains follows, all from one sample in a study of blood T cell repertoires in COVID-19. Generated by immunoSEQ multiplex PCR, the TCRdb table keeps only in-frame clones and is missing some. The sample holds some 270,000 clones; about 89% are singletons and the top ten take around 2.1%. The sequenced sample consisted of peripheral blood. These receptors originate from a man aged 45-65 years with acute or convalescent COVID-19. Both conserved end residues are trimmed from each CDR3. A clone size is listed for some rows: how often the clone was seen (once, few, many), or a class if it is expanded.

V gene,clone size,CDR3 protein
TRBV30,-,AWSPSGGPSGSRWF
TRBV5-1,-,ASSLGGGPGDEQF
TRBV2,few,ASRATGGWFNSPLH
TRBV19,-,ASSPDRSTDTQY
TRBV7-6,-,ASSFGRTNEKLF
TRBV12-3/TRBV12-4,-,ASTRQGSSPLH
TRBV12-5,-,ASGSGTGNQPQH
TRBV20-1,-,SARELDGYT
TRBV19,-,ASSESADTQY
TRBV18,-,ASSPLGQGNINNSPLH
TRBV27,-,ASSLNRGSQPQH
TRBV7-2,-,ASSSPPSYNSPLH
TRBV14,-,ASSQEVRNQETQY
TRBV5-1,-,ASSLAGGGADEQF
TRBV9,-,ASSVPPTGPVRSGNTIY
TRBV6-5,once,ASSTQGHQPQH
TRBV5-1,-,ASSPSGMTSGNTIY
TRBV6-6,-,ASSYRDNSYEQY
TRBV6-5,-,ASSYVGQGGEKLF
TRBV7-8,-,ASSLNLGANEQF
TRBV14,-,ASSLSGPANTEAF
TRBV23-1,-,ASSQRGSGNTIY
TRBV14,few,ASSQNRGQITGELF
TRBV19,-,ASSTERQVWNEQF
TRBV25-1,once,ASRGTGSETQY
TRBV13,-,ASSLAGGENSYEQY
TRBV2,-,ASSERSPRFWGD
TRBV7-6,-,ASSFGGRGTGELF
TRBV4-1,-,ASSQVQGFLGTDTQY
TRBV29-1,-,SVESGNSYNEQF
TRBV29-1,-,SVVRETGEQY
TRBV7-3,-,ASSSRVHTEAF
TRBV7-3,-,ASSFRANSPLH
TRBV20-1,-,SARSGSEQY
TRBV10-3,-,AISRDRASSGELF
TRBV9,-,ASSVDSNTQY
TRBV6-5,few,ASSKRMRDTEAF
TRBV4-1,-,ASSQGGLGGGQETQY
TRBV7-9,-,ASSLAGQGLNTEAF
TRBV2,-,ASSPYFDSPGFYSNQPQH
TRBV9,-,ASSPYPAGAYEQY
TRBV5-5,once,ASSPSGGNYGYT
TRBV4-1,-,ASSQVGAGGRNEQF
TRBV5-1,-,ASSFSGGGYNEQF
TRBV15,-,ATSPSVPSPLH
TRBV30,once,AWNPAESYNEQF